This T cell receptor beta chain was documented in a study of monozygotic twins with cystic fibrosis. Produced via immunoSEQ multiplex PCR; TCRdb's table is partial and in-frame only. The data show about 29,000 clones, roughly 80% seen once. The CDR3 is 14 amino acids. The germline V and J ends were trimmed by 2 bases and 5 bases, with 12 bases remaining between them. From germline, CDR1 is LNHDA and CDR2 SQIVND (reference sequence). The sample was blood. This TCR was recovered from a girl aged 2 to 9 with cystic fibrosis. The rearrangement links TRBV19 to TRBJ1-1; D not resolved. CDR3 loop: CASSILIRSTEAFF. DNA for the CDR3: TGTGCCAGTAGTATACTAATTAGGTCGACTGAAGCTTTCTTT.